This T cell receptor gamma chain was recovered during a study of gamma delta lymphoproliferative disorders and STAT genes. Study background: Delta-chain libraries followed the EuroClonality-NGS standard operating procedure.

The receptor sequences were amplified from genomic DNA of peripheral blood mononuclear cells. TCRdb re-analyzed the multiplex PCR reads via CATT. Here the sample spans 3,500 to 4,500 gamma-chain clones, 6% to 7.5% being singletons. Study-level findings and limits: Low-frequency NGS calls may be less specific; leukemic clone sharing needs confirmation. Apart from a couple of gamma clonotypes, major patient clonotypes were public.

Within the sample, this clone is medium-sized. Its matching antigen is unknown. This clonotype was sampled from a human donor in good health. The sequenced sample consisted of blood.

The CDR3 region has the DNA TGTGCCACCTGGGACGGGATAACTGGTTGGTTCAAGATATTT. It specifies CATWDGITGWFKIF. V gene TRGV2 combines with J gene TRGJP1. No J gene is reported in TCRdb; it was inferred here by comparing the DNA with germline. The CDR3 extends over 14 amino acids. The germline CDR1 and CDR2 sequences are EGSNGY and YDSYNSKV. The J segment lost 5 bases and the V segment lost 0 bases, leaving 3 bases of the junction unmatched.